The 8 T cell receptor beta chains in this list originate from one sample, sequenced in a study of T cell clones after liver transplantation. The data were produced by immunoSEQ multiplex PCR, yet TCRdb's version contains in-frame clones alone and is incomplete. The sample has approximately 72,000 clones, 90% seen once. The starting material was CD4+ T cells from blood, obtained before liver transplant. Receptors were obtained from a human donor who received a liver transplant.

This clone was found once. The chain links TRBV6-1 to TRBJ2-3; maybe TRBD2 (6 bases). The germline V and J ends were trimmed by 3 bases and 9 bases, with 19 bases remaining between them. This CDR3 region has 15 residues. CDR1 and CDR2 (germline): MNHNS, SASEGT. CDR3 sequence (DNA): TGTGCCAGCAGTGAGTCCGGGGCCCCCCGGGGGACGCAGTATTTT. Amino acids: CASSESGAPRGTQYF.

The chain recombines TRBV28 with TRBJ1-3; TRBD1 agrees at 8 bases. This CDR3 spans 15 amino acids. The J segment lost 0 bases and the V segment lost 6 bases, leaving 4 bases of the junction unmatched. Germline lookup yields CDR1 MDHEN and CDR2 SYDVKM. CDR3 in DNA: TGTGCCAGCAGAACAGGGGGGGGCTCTGGAAACACCATATATTTT. As protein: CASRTGGGSGNTIYF.

The rearrangement links TRBV2 to TRBJ2-3, with 12 bases identical to TRBD1. J was trimmed by 6 bases and V by 9 bases; bases with no gene match: 7. This CDR3 has 14 amino acids. Per the germline V gene, CDR1 is SNHLY and CDR2 is FYNNEI. CDR3 sequence: CASHRDRGQDTQYF. The CDR3 DNA reads as TGTGCCAGTCACCGGGACAGGGGGCAGGATACGCAGTATTTT.

This clone was counted a few times. The CDR3 coding sequence is TGTGCCAGCAGTCCTAGACGGCAGGGACACTACGAGCAGTACTTC. This codes for CASSPRRQGHYEQYF. The rearrangement uses TRBV6-5 and TRBJ2-7; possible D gene TRBD1, 6 bases. Germline V gene data show CDR1 as MNHEY and CDR2 as SVGAGI. Trimming took off 5 bases at V and 3 bases at J, with 17 bases between the two ends. There are 15 residues in the CDR3.

V is TRBV2 and J is TRBJ2-3; tentative D call: TRBD2 (6 bases). V lost 6 bases and J 2 bases, leaving 12 bases between the germline ends. The CDR3 runs 14 residues. Germline CDR1 is SNHLY and CDR2 is FYNNEI. CDR3 nucleotides: TGTGCCAGCAGCCCCGGGACTTTCACAGATACGCAGTATTTT. Its protein product is CASSPGTFTDTQYF.

The chain combines TRBV2 with TRBJ1-1; D possibly corresponds to TRBD1 (5 bases). This CDR3 is 14 amino acids long. V dropped 2 bases and J dropped 0 bases, with 7 bases sitting between them. Germline V gene sequence: CDR1 SNHLY, CDR2 FYNNEI. CDR3 loop: CASSERGLNTEAFF. CDR3 nucleotides: TGTGCCAGCAGTGAACGGGGGTTGAACACTGAAGCTTTCTTT. Combining the CDR3 with reference TRBV2 and TRBJ1-1 gives the whole variable domain EPEVTQTPSHQVTQMGQEVILRCVPISNHLYFYWYRQILGQKVEFLVSFYNNEISEKSEIFDDQFSVERPDGSNFTLKIRSTKLEDSAMYFCASSERGLNTEAFFGQGTRLTVV.

CDR3: CASTSGTRTAFF. The CDR3 region has the DNA TGTGCCAGTACCTCAGGCACAAGAACGGCTTTCTTT. The rearrangement links TRBV19 to TRBJ1-1, with no clear D. CDR3 size: 12 residues. Germline lookup yields CDR1 LNHDA and CDR2 SQIVND (reference sequence). Between the trimmed V and J ends, which lost 7 bases and 11 bases, there was a span of 17 bases.

J is TRBJ1-2 and V is TRBV28, with no clear D. Germline CDR1 and CDR2: MDHEN and SYDVKM. Trimming stripped 2 bases from V and 4 bases from J, with 17 bases between. The CDR3 covers 16 residues. CDR3 bases: TGTGCCAGCAGTTTAGCGCGGGAAAGAGCCCTCTATGGCTACACCTTC. Protein product: CASSLARERALYGYTF.